Given below is one T cell receptor beta chain in context. No cognate antigen has been identified for it. The record has no base qualities; no much larger clone is one base away. These data originate in a study of T cell responses to AZD1222 COVID-19 vaccine (TCRdb year 2021). With regard to the full study: AZD1222 recipients with second doses at about 4 weeks or about 12 weeks were pooled, because spike-specific TCR depth and breadth did not differ between schedules. TCR sequencing covered fewer than 250 trial participants: 200 to 210 given two doses of AZD1222 and 26 given two doses of MenACWY control vaccine. Enrollment into the trials was organized by age into subgroups of 18-55, 56-69 and 70-plus years, and those subgroups contained about 160, 30 and 59 TCR-sequenced participants, respectively.

V loses 6 bases at its end and J loses 5 bases; junction bases beyond the gene matches: 9. CDR1 and CDR2, looked up from the germline V gene (reference sequence), are LNHDA and SQIVND. Including cysteine and phenylalanine, the CDR3 has 15 amino acids. Of the read, only the CDR3 DNA is kept; its 45 bases are in frame from base 1. Study-level results and caveats: The vaccine-associated CD4 TCRs covered the entire spike protein, and the dominant responses fell in regions 160-218 and 743-854. After two AZD1222 doses, both the breadth and the depth of spike-specific TCRs were significantly higher than at day 0 and than in MenACWY recipients. Epitopes outside the regions mutated in the B.1.351 and B.1.1.7 variants were reportedly recognized by nearly half of the unique spike-specific TCRs. Because no samples from the day 14 peak response were available, repertoires could be characterized only after the peak T cell response. Participants were mostly white British and included more females than males, and it was suggested by the authors that clonal diversity may have been underestimated. The 56-69-year group was small, and its depth increase did not reach significance, likely because of low power. Conclusions about previously exposed vaccinees are limited, since just 5 or 6 AZD1222 recipients were seropositive for SARS-CoV-2 at baseline.

The sample's time point label, in plain terms: baseline before first vaccination. The vaccinee samples were drawn from two UK trials, COV001 and COV002, one of which was a single-blind randomized controlled phase 2/3 trial testing AZD1222 (ChAdOx1 nCoV-19) in healthy adults. Trial participant PBMC samples were collected at day 0 and day 28 after the second dose for TCRbeta chain sequencing. The CDR3 regions of human TCRbeta chains were subjected to immunosequencing. The paper's processing steps were these. TCRs in the repertoires were matched against a reference library of SARS-CoV-2-specific TCRs that had been generated with the MIRA antigen-specificity platform. Breadth meant the fraction of unique TCRs that were SARS-CoV-2-associated, whereas depth meant the fraction of total T cells that were SARS-CoV-2-associated. Using the MIRA data, each spike-specific TCR was mapped to the spike region that the TCR reacts to and placed in a CD4 or CD8 class. Log10-transformed breadth and depth values were compared by one-way ANOVA with Sidak's multiple comparisons tests. Not all clones reach the TCRdb copy of this immuneACCESS table, which keeps in-frame sequences only. Checked studies attribute under half of the gap to unresolved V genes and leave the rest unexplained. That table gives V, J and clone size, and the DNA gave D and trimming. The table for this sample lists about 59,000 clones; 80% to 85% of them were counted only once. About 7% of the sample comes from the top ten.

Here the sequenced sample was peripheral blood, taken on day 0 of AZD1222 vaccination. The chain employs TRBV19 and TRBJ2-5; TRBD1 agrees with 10 junctional bases. The TCR comes from an adult in good health. The CDR3 reads CASRRRDRGGETQYF. The nucleotide sequence reads TGTGCCAGTAGAAGGAGGGACAGGGGAGGGGAGACCCAGTACTTC. The CDR3, completed at both ends by the reference TRBV19 and TRBJ2-5 genes, gives the full variable domain DGGITQSPKYLFRKEGQNVTLSCEQNLNHDAMYWYRQDPGQGLRLIYYSQIVNDFQKGDIAEGYSVSREKKESFPLTVTSAQKNPTAFYLCASRRRDRGGETQYFGPGTRLLVL.